This T cell receptor (beta chain) is drawn from a study of shared clonotypes between healthy human individuals. Study-wide results and caveats: Among non-shared clonotypes, generation probabilities were lower than among those shared by all four donors. The study sampled only blood, and tissue repertoires likely differ. Memory subsets generally showed lower estimated richness than naive subsets.

In regard to this clone: Its antigen is undetermined.

CD45RO-negative, CCR7-selected cells formed the naive CD8 fraction, which excluded terminally differentiated effector memory CD45RA+ cells. This table comes from immunoSEQ multiplex PCR, and its TCRdb copy is limited to in-frame clones, with some not included. The table lists about 680,000 clones, about 92% of them singletons. Deletions cut 4 bases from V and 4 bases from J, with 17 bases between. Germline V gene data show CDR1 as SGDLS and CDR2 as YYNGEE. CDR3 length equals 15 residues. Sample: naive CD8+ T cells sorted from blood. J is TRBJ2-5 and V is TRBV9; tentative D call: TRBD2 (5 bases). This clonotype was sampled from a man aged 30-40 years in good health. This CDR3 is CASSPRFGSAETQYF. The CDR3 DNA reads as TGTGCCAGCAGCCCCCGTTTTGGGAGTGCAGAGACCCAGTACTTC.